The entry below gives a single T cell receptor beta chain sequence along with its context. Its antigen has not been determined. Qualities for individual bases were not recorded, and no much larger clone is one base off. This specimen belongs to a study of shared clonotypes between healthy human individuals (dated by TCRdb to the early 2020s). Regarding the study in general: Three men and a couple of women, aged 18 to 49 years, made up the cohort. Per donor, leukapheresis produced somewhere between about 0.94 and 9.5 billion PBMCs. Different laboratories and diverse techniques were used to prepare libraries and sequence TCR repertoires, to increase sequencing depth and limit assay-specific biases. To estimate repertoire size and how much clonotype sharing occurs between individuals, the study deeply sequenced the blood TCR repertoires of about 5 healthy adults. For each donor, CD4 naive and CD4 memory were each given three plates, CD8 naive was given two plates, and CD8 memory was given one plate. What the research found in general, with its limitations: Incomplete sequencing was indicated by rarefaction of sorted-subset datasets, despite the large sequencing depth. Clonotypes shared by all four sorted-subset donors showed higher generation probabilities than non-shared clonotypes. Across a few donors, around 5% of naive CD4, approximately 3.6% of naive CD8, 2.3% of memory CD4, and about 0.44% of memory CD8 clonotypes were shared. Because the study included only a small number of donors, the genetic and exposure-history diversity represented was limited. Naive subsets generally had larger estimated clonotype richness than memory subsets did. Based on pairwise subsampling, the degree of clonotype sharing among donors was expected to be affected by sequencing depth. Sampling was limited to blood, and TCR repertoires in tissue likely differ from TCR repertoires in blood.

CD8 naive samples were obtained by positive selection for CCR7 among CD45RO-negative cells, yielding a CD45RA+CCR7+ population from which TemRA cells were excluded. The donors were healthy, HIV-negative adults who had no recently reported acute infections or vaccinations. All donors were Caucasian adults living in Nashville, Tennessee, USA. Blood was collected by leukapheresis, and PBMCs were isolated by Ficoll-Histopaque density gradient centrifugation and then cryopreserved in liquid nitrogen vapor phase. Analytical flow cytometry was used to check the purity and quantity of every magnetically sorted T cell population. From each sorted fraction, genomic DNA was isolated and quantified by UV absorbance on a Nanodrop 2000c. The germline ends are 5 bases apart after V is trimmed by 5 bases and J by 1 base. CDR3 length: 11 amino acids, cysteine to phenylalanine. The kept DNA is CDR3 alone, 33 bases in frame from the first base. The germline V gene (reference sequence) specifies GTSNPN as CDR1 and SVGIG as CDR2.

Using the deep immunoSEQ assay, TCR CDR3 regions were amplified from genomic DNA by multiplex PCR. For each cell subset, the extracted genomic DNA was distributed evenly across all wells of several immunoSEQ 96-well plates, and each plate served as one replicate. For sorted subsets, 150 to 200 ng genomic DNA, equal to tens of thousands of T cell genomes, was loaded into each replicate PCR. Purified libraries were measured with a Qubit 3.0 fluorometer, size-checked on a Bioanalyzer 2100, and measured again with the KAPA Library Quantification kit. Every immunoSEQ 96-well plate was sequenced on a dedicated single-read 150-cycle Illumina NextSeq 550 flow cell. The paper's data handling went like this. The immunoSEQ output contained only junctional sequences without quality scores, so filtering could not match that applied to full-length reads. Sequences were annotated with PyIR, a Python wrapper for IgBLAST v1.9, and V/J genes and CDR3 were assigned using IMGT germline references. Reads with weak V/J assignments (E-value above 1e-6), missing CDR3, stop codons, out-of-frame junctions, or ambiguous translated residues were removed. V3J clonotypes were defined by identical inferred V gene, J gene, and CDR3 amino acid sequence. The percentage overlap between two repertoires was calculated by dividing the number of shared unique clonotypes by the size of the smaller repertoire. RTK rarefaction, the Chao1 estimator, and Recon v2.1 estimates of unobserved clonotypes were used to assess repertoire richness. Generation probabilities were computed with OLGA for all TCRbeta clonotypes obtained by the gDNA method from several donors. TCRdb limited this immuneACCESS table to in-frame rearrangements with V and J called. A share of clones is missing; checked studies link under half to unresolved V genes, and the rest is unexplained. That table gives V, J and clone size, and the DNA gave D and trimming. The sample table contains under 2,000,000 clones; only one count was recorded for about 95% of them. The ten largest clones represent 1.2% of the sample.

The TCR sequence derives from a man aged 18 to 29 in good health. The sample comprised naive CD8+ T cells sorted from blood. Per the publication, the cell subset or site label means: CD45RA+CCR7+. The chain employs TRBV30 and TRBJ1-1; the D gene lacks a confident call. The CDR3 region: CAWAGNTEAFF. The DNA sequence follows: TGTGCCTGGGCAGGGAACACTGAAGCTTTCTTT.